This TCR beta chain was sequenced for a study of CD8+ T cells in alopecia areata. Study-level findings and limits: Alopecia totalis/universalis scalp especially showed more expanded CD8+ clones than normal scalp. Mouse data revealed clearer TCR sharing than patient data did, a gap possibly tied to HLA.

In each case, RNA was isolated and then reverse transcribed into cDNA as the sequencing template. Sequenced by immunoSEQ multiplex PCR; TCRdb stores in-frame clones only, minus some. Of roughly 150,000 clones listed, 55% were seen once; the top ten hold 4.5% to 5%. The V gene's germline CDR1 is MRHNA and CDR2 SNTAGT. This CDR3 is built from 13 residues. The V and J ends lost 10 bases and 1 base, in that order; junction bases with no gene match: 3. This clone has more than one count but fewer than ten. No antigen is known for it. Input material: CD4+ T cells sorted from blood. This chain connects TRBV6-4 to TRBJ1-1; 10 bases are a match to TRBD1. The sequence was collected from a human donor in good health. As DNA, the CDR3 is TGTGCCACCAGGGACAGGGGGAACACTGAAGCTTTCTTT. Translating it yields CATRDRGNTEAFF.